Below, one T cell receptor (beta chain) is given with its context. What it binds is not known. A read error may account for a junction end that differs from germline. This record comes from a study of glioma-infiltrating T cells. Study-wide results and limits: CDR3 overlap between tissue and blood was very small. Tissue-blood divergence was below expectation in non-neoplastic patients, above in gliomas.

The CDR3 extends over 13 amino acids. Germline V gene sequence: CDR1 SQVTM, CDR2 ANQGSEA. The iRepertoire nested amplicon-rescue multiplex PCR amplified TCR alpha and beta CDR3s from RNA. One-step reverse transcription and amplification started from approximately 100-400 ng of tissue mRNA or PBMC total RNA. One entry per CDR3 protein, called by TCRdb with MiXCR from the multiplex PCR reads. Of some 100,000 distinct CDR3 sequences in the sample, 25% to 30% are singletons; the top ten hold around 30%. This clonotype was sampled from a human donor with low-grade glioma or glioblastoma, undergoing nonglioma brain surgery, or in good health (not recorded which). Sequenced sample: glioma tissue, nonneoplastic brain tissue, or PBMCs (not recorded which). This sequence joins TRBV29-1 and TRBJ1-2; no firm D call. The CDR3 DNA follows: TGCAGCCTTGAGGATCCCGCCTCGGCGGACTACACCTTC. This gives the protein CSLEDPASADYTF.